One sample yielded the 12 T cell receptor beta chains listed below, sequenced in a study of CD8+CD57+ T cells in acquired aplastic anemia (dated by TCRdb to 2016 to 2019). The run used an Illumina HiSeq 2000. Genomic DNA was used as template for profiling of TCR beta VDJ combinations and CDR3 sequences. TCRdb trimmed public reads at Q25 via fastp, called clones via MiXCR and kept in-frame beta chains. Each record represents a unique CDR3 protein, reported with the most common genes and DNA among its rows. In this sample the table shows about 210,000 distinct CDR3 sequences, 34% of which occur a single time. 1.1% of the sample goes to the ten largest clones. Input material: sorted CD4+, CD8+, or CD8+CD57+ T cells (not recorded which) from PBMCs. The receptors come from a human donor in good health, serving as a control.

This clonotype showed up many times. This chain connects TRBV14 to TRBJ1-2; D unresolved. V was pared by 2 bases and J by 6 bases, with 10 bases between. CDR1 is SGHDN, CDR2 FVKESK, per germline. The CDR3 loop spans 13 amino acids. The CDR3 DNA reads TGTGCCAGCAGCCAAATAGGAAGGAATGGCTACACCTTC. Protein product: CASSQIGRNGYTF.

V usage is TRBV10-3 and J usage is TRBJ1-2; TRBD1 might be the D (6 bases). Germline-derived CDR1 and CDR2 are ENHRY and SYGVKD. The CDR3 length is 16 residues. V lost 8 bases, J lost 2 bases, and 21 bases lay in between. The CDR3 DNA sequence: TGTGCCATCCGGGGGGGGGGGCAGGAAAGCAACTATGGCTACACCTTC. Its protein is CAIRGGGQESNYGYTF.

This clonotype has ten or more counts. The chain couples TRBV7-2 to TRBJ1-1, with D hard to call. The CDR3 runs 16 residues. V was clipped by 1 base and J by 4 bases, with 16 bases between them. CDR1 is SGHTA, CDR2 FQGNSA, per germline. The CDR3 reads CASSLDGLGYSTEAFF. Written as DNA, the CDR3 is TGTGCCAGCAGCTTAGATGGTCTGGGGTATAGCACTGAAGCTTTCTTT.

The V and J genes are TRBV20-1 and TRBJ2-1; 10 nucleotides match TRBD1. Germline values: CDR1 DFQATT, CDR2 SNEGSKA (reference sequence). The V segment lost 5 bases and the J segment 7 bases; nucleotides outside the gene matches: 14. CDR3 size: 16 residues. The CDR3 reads CSARPDPGTGANEQFF. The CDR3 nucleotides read TGCAGTGCTCGACCAGATCCCGGGACAGGGGCTAATGAGCAGTTCTTC.

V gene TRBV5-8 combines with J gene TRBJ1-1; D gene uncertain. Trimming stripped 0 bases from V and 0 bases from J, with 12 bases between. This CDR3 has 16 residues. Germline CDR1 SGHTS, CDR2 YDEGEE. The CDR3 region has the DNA TGTGCCAGCAGCTTGGGTCCTAGTATCCTGAACACTGAAGCTTTCTTT. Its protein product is CASSLGPSILNTEAFF.

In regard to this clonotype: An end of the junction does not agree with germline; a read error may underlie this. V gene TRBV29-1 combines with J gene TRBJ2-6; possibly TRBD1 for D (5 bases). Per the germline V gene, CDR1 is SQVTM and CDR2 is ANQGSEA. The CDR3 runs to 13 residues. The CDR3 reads CSVEGAGANVLTF. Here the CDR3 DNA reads TGCAGCGTGGAAGGGGCCGGGGCCAACGTCCTGACTTTC.

The CDR3 region has the DNA TGTGCCATCACCGGGACTAGCGGCACAGATACGCAGTATTTT. It codes for CAITGTSGTDTQYF. This rearrangement joins TRBV10-3 to TRBJ2-3; 10 bases match TRBD2. J gave up 1 base and V 7 bases, and 2 bases lay outside the gene matches. This CDR3 spans 14 amino acids. Germline assignment: CDR1 ENHRY and CDR2 SYGVKD.

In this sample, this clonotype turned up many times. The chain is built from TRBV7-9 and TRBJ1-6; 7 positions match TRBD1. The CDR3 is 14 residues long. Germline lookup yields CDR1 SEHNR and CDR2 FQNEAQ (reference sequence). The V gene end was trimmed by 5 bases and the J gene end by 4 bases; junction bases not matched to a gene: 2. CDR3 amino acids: CASSKGQYNSPLHF. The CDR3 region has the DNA TGTGCCAGCAGCAAGGGACAGTATAATTCACCCCTCCACTTT. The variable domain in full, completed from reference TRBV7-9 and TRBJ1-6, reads DTGVSQNPRHKITKRGQNVTFRCDPISEHNRLYWYRQTLGQGPEFLTYFQNEAQLEKSRLLSDRFSAERPKGSFSTLEIQRTEQGDSAMYLCASSKGQYNSPLHFGNGTRLTVT.

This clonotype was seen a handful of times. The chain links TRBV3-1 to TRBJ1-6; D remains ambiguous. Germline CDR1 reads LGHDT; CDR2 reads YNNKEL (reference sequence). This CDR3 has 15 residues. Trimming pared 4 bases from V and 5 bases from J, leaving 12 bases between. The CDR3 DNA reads TGTGCCAGCAGCCTCTATCCGGGGAATAATTCACCCCTCCACTTT. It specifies CASSLYPGNNSPLHF.

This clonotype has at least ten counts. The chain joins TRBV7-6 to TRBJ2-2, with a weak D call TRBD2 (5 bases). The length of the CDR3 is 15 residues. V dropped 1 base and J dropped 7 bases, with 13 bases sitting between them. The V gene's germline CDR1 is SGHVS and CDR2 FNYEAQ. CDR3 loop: CASSLGRLAGGELFF. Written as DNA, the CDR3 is TGTGCCAGCAGCTTAGGTCGGCTAGCCGGCGGGGAGCTGTTTTTT.

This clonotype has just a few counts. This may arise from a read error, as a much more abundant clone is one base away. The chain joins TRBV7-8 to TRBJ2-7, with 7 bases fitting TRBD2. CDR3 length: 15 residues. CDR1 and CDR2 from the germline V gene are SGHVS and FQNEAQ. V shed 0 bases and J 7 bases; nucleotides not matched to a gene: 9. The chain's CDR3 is CASSLAGGYYNEQYF. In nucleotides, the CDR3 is TGTGCCAGCAGCTTAGCGGGAGGGTACTACAATGAGCAGTACTTC. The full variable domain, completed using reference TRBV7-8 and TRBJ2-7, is GAGVSQSPRYKVAKRGQDVALRCDPISGHVSLFWYQQALGQGPEFLTYFQNEAQLDKSGLPSDRFFAERPEGSVSTLKIQRTQQEDSAVYLCASSLAGGYYNEQYFGPGTRLTVT.

DNA for the CDR3: TGCAGTGCTATGGGTGGTCGGGACAGAAGGGTTCCCCTCCACTTT. Protein sequence: CSAMGGRDRRVPLHF. The V gene is TRBV20-1, the J gene TRBJ1-6, with TRBD1 matching 7 bases. Unmatched junction bases numbered 16, after V lost 4 bases and J lost 13 bases. The CDR3 runs 15 residues. CDR1 and CDR2 from the germline V gene are DFQATT and SNEGSKA (reference sequence).